The entry that follows covers one T cell receptor beta chain sequence. Its antigen is unidentified. The same CDR3 also results from other DNA sequences found in this sample. This entry belongs to a study of shared clonotypes between healthy human individuals. Overall study: There were three CD4 naive, three CD4 memory, two CD8 naive and one CD8 memory plates per donor.

Clones were read by immunoSEQ multiplex PCR, and TCRdb kept only the in-frame ones, dropping some. The sample has 2 million to 3 million clones, over 85% seen once. V lost 3 bases and J 5 bases, leaving 7 bases between the germline ends. The CDR3 covers 12 residues. Germline CDR1 and CDR2: MDHEN and SYDVKM. General study findings and limits: Estimated richness values were generally larger in naive subsets than in memory subsets.

Both subsets, CD45RA+ naive and CD45RA-negative memory, were split from the CD4+ cells. This receptor was taken from a man aged 18 to 29 in good health. Some clones in this sample may be carry-over from other donors' samples. The chain employs TRBV28 and TRBJ1-2; D not resolved. The sequenced sample was naive CD4+ T cells from PBMCs. The subset is: CD45RA+ positively selected. The CDR3 spells CASSFRQYGYTF. DNA of the CDR3: TGTGCCAGCAGTTTTCGACAATATGGCTACACCTTC.